The TCR beta chain under discussion was sequenced for a study of T cells in Graves' hyperthyroidism and ophthalmopathy. Findings and limits, study-wide: Blood shared most expanded thyroid clonotypes above 0.001. The model foresaw ophthalmopathy a median around 6.8 months prior to onset.

Diagnosis rested on symptoms, serum thyroxine and TRAb, thyroid ultrasound, and orbital computed tomography. With regard to this clonotype: The antigen is unknown.

The V and J ends lost 11 bases and 0 bases, in that order; junction bases with no gene match: 12. This CDR3 is 15 amino acids long. The germline V gene has CDR1 SGHTA and CDR2 FQGNSA. Template material for amplifying TCR beta CDR3 regions consisted of RNA transcripts. In the first-round RT-PCR of the TCR CDR3, the HTBI primer set was used. TCRdb re-called the multiplex PCR reads through MiXCR, storing one row per CDR3 protein. The sample carries some 490,000 distinct CDR3 sequences, roughly 22% recorded once. Sequencing was done on a sample of blood. The origin of this receptor is a woman in her sixties or seventies with Graves' ophthalmopathy. The V and J genes are TRBV7-2 and TRBJ1-2; 7 bases are shared with TRBD1. CDR3 region: CACTATGQSNYGYTF. The CDR3 nucleotides are TGTGCCTGCACGGCGACAGGGCAGTCTAACTATGGCTACACCTTC.